What follows is one TCR beta chain and its context. The antigen is not known. Because the library targeted alpha chains, this beta chain is an off-target read whose size means little. This entry belongs to a study of spatial heterogeneity in lung cancer. Whole-study context: Detection consistently yielded more beta chains than alpha chains. The study's findings and limits: Tumor T cells had an estimated coverage that came to around 6.5% for alpha chains and about 13% for beta chains. Tracking of tumor mutation counts was seen in expanded intratumoral alpha and beta TCR counts.

Time point noted: sample taken at primary tumor resection. TCRdb passed the 5' RACE reads through MiXCR, listing each CDR3 protein once. The table has about 9,800 distinct CDR3 sequences, 45% to 65% seen once; the top ten hold 25% to 35%. V shed 6 bases and J shed 2 bases, with 11 bases lying between them. CDR3 length equals 15 residues. Germline lookup yields CDR1 MDHEN and CDR2 SYDVKM. The genes are TRBV28 and TRBJ2-6; no firm D call. Sequencing was performed on lung tumor tissue, taken at surgery. This sequence originates from a female donor with early-stage non-small cell lung cancer. CDR3 in DNA: TGTGCCAGCAGCCCACAGAGCCCTGGGGCCAACGTCCTGACTTTC. Protein product: CASSPQSPGANVLTF. The whole variable domain, filled in from reference TRBV28 and TRBJ2-6, reads DVKVTQSSRYLVKRTGEKVFLECVQDMDHENMFWYRQDPGLGLRLIYFSYDVKMKEKGDIPEGYSVSREKKERFSLILESASTNQTSMYLCASSPQSPGANVLTFGAGSRLTVL.